These 11 T cell receptor beta chains share one sample of origin, sequenced in a study of shared clonotypes between healthy human individuals. Some clones are missing from TCRdb's copy, which holds only in-frame ones; the method was immunoSEQ multiplex PCR. The sample has roughly 760,000 clones; under 80% are singletons. Sequenced material: memory CD4+ T cells sorted from blood. Subset defined: CD45RA-negative fraction. Every receptor here comes from a woman aged 25 to 45 in good health.

CDR3 region: CASSLERWGRVNTEAFF. The CDR3 region has the DNA TGTGCCAGCAGCTTAGAACGATGGGGGAGAGTAAACACTGAAGCTTTCTTT. The gene calls are TRBV11-2 and TRBJ1-1; D is possibly TRBD1 (5 bases). Germline CDR1 is SGHAT and CDR2 is FQNNGV. The length of the CDR3 is 17 residues. Trimming removed 0 bases from V and 2 bases from J, with 16 bases in between.

This chain connects TRBV5-1 to TRBJ2-5, with a possible D match to TRBD2 (6 bases). Trimming took 0 bases from V and 4 from J, leaving 13 bases between them. The CDR3 runs to 15 residues. CDR1 is SGHRS, CDR2 YFSETQ, per germline. CDR3 region: CASSLEGTGGETQYF. The CDR3 DNA is TGCGCCAGCAGCTTGGAGGGGACCGGGGGAGAGACCCAGTACTTC. The full variable domain, its missing parts supplied by reference TRBV5-1 and TRBJ2-5, is KAGVTQTPRYLIKTRGQQVTLSCSPISGHRSVSWYQQTPGQGLQFLFEYFSETQRNKGNFPGRFSGRQFSNSRSEMNVSTLELGDSALYLCASSLEGTGGETQYFGPGTRLLVL.

This clone occurred once. The chain combines TRBV11-1 with TRBJ1-3, with a possible D match to TRBD1 (6 bases). CDR1 is SGHAT, CDR2 FQDESV, per germline (reference sequence). V dropped 4 bases and J dropped 0 bases, with 13 bases sitting between them. The CDR3 contains 16 residues. The CDR3 DNA sequence: TGTGCCAGCAGCTCCAGACAGGATTACTCTGGAAACACCATATATTTT. It is translated as CASSSRQDYSGNTIYF.

V gene TRBV11-2 combines with J gene TRBJ1-1, with TRBD1 identical over 8 bases. CDR3 length: 12 residues. CDR1 is SGHAT and CDR2 is FQNNGV in the germline V gene. Trimming cost V 5 bases and J 10 bases; bases outside gene matches: 6. CDR3 loop: CASSLLGQGAFF. For the CDR3, the DNA is TGTGCCAGCAGCCTTTTAGGACAGGGAGCTTTCTTT.

For the CDR3, the DNA is TGTGCCAGCAGTCAGGGTTTTTTCGAGCAGTACTTC. Its protein product is CASSQGFFEQYF. V gene TRBV28 combines with J gene TRBJ2-7, with a possible D match to TRBD1 (5 bases). Deletions cut 5 bases from V and 6 bases from J, with 11 bases between. From germline, CDR1 is MDHEN and CDR2 SYDVKM. The CDR3 is 12 amino acids. Looking up the rest from reference TRBV28 and TRBJ2-7 gives the full variable domain: DVKVTQSSRYLVKRTGEKVFLECVQDMDHENMFWYRQDPGLGLRLIYFSYDVKMKEKGDIPEGYSVSREKKERFSLILESASTNQTSMYLCASSQGFFEQYFGPGTRLTVT.

The chain has TRBV30 and TRBJ1-4; no firm D call. The CDR3 is 13 amino acids. V shed 1 base and J shed 8 bases, with 11 bases lying between them. Germline V gene sequence: CDR1 GTSNPN, CDR2 SVGIG (reference sequence). The CDR3: CAWSGAFGEKLFF. The CDR3 DNA follows: TGTGCCTGGAGTGGGGCGTTTGGGGAAAAACTGTTTTTT.

V is TRBV4-1 and J is TRBJ2-1; no definite D call. V lost 0 bases to trimming and J lost 0 bases, with 9 bases between them. Germline CDR1 and CDR2: MGHRA and YSYEKL. CDR3 size: 16 residues. The CDR3 loop reads CASSQEAPSSYNEQFF. The DNA for the CDR3 is TGCGCCAGCAGCCAAGAAGCGCCGAGCTCCTACAATGAGCAGTTCTTC.

As for this clone: The same CDR3 is also encoded by other DNA sequences in this sample. This chain connects TRBV29-1 to TRBJ2-5; tentatively, D is TRBD1 (5 bases). The CDR3 loop spans 12 amino acids. Looked up from germline, CDR1 is SQVTM and CDR2 is ANQGSEA. V was clipped by 3 bases and J by 5 bases, with 10 bases between them. This chain's CDR3 is CSVDQGSETQYF. CDR3 nucleotides: TGCAGCGTTGATCAGGGAAGTGAGACCCAGTACTTC. Full variable domain (rest looked up from reference TRBV29-1 and TRBJ2-5): SAVISQKPSRDICQRGTSLTIQCQVDSQVTMMFWYRQQPGQSLTLIATANQGSEATYESGFVIDKFPISRPNLTFSTLTVSNMSPEDSSIYLCSVDQGSETQYFGPGTRLLVL.

The chain links TRBV7-2 to TRBJ2-2; TRBD1 might be the D (6 bases). V dropped 7 bases and J dropped 4 bases, with 16 bases sitting between them. The CDR3 spans 15 residues. The germline gives CDR1 SGHTA, CDR2 FQGNSA. CDR3 bases: TGTGCCAGCACCCTTCCGGGACATCTCACCGGGGAGCTGTTTTTT. This sequence encodes CASTLPGHLTGELFF.

As regards this clone: Other DNA sequences within the sample encode an identical CDR3. The chain joins TRBV5-1 to TRBJ2-3; D is undetermined. With 1 base removed from V and 0 bases from J, the gap between germline ends came to 6 bases. This CDR3 has 14 amino acids. Per germline, CDR1 SGHRS and CDR2 YFSETQ. For the CDR3, the DNA is TGCGCCAGCAGCTTGACTATTAGCACAGATACGCAGTATTTT. Protein sequence: CASSLTISTDTQYF.

This clone was counted only a few times. The chain employs TRBV11-2 and TRBJ1-4; D is ambiguous. The CDR3 sequence is 13 residues long. From germline, CDR1 is SGHAT and CDR2 FQNNGV. The V end was cut by 1 base, the J end by 8 bases, with 8 bases between. The CDR3 DNA follows: TGTGCCAGCAGCTTAGTGGCGGACGAAAAACTGTTTTTT. Translated, it gives CASSLVADEKLFF.